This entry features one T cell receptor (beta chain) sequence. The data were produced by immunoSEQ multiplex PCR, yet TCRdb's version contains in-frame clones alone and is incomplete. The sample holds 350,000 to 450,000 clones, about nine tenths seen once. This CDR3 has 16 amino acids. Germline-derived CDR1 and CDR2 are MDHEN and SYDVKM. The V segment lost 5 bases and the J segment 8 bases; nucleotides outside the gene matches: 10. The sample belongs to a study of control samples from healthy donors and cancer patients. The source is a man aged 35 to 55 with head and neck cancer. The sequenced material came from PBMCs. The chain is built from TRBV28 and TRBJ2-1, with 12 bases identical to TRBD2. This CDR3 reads CASSPSGLAGTDEQFF. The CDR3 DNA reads TGTGCCAGCAGTCCCTCCGGACTAGCGGGAACAGATGAGCAGTTCTTC.